The 5 T cell receptor beta chains given below trace back to one sample, sequenced in a study of T cell responses to AZD1222 COVID-19 vaccine. The method was immunoSEQ multiplex PCR; TCRdb's version includes in-frame clones alone and lacks a portion of them. The data show around 99,000 clones, about 90% seen once. This material consisted of peripheral blood, taken 28 days after the second AZD1222 dose. These receptors all come from an adult who received the AZD1222 COVID-19 vaccine.

V gene TRBV2 combines with J gene TRBJ1-6; perhaps TRBD1 as D (6 bases). Trimming pared 1 base from V and 5 bases from J, leaving 9 bases between. Germline V gives CDR1 SNHLY, CDR2 FYNNEI. This CDR3 is built from 15 residues. The DNA for the CDR3 is TGTGCCAGCAGTGAAGGTGGGGGCCATAATTCACCCCTCCACTTT. It codes for CASSEGGGHNSPLHF. The variable domain in full, completed from reference TRBV2 and TRBJ1-6, reads EPEVTQTPSHQVTQMGQEVILRCVPISNHLYFYWYRQILGQKVEFLVSFYNNEISEKSEIFDDQFSVERPDGSNFTLKIRSTKLEDSAMYFCASSEGGGHNSPLHFGNGTRLTVT.

This chain uses TRBV23-1 with TRBJ1-1; no reliable D call. Being an ORF, TRBV23-1 has a function that is uncertain. V was shortened by 4 bases and J by 10 bases, with 16 bases between the two germline ends. There are 13 residues in the CDR3. The CDR3 protein is CASSPVSGRVAFF. The CDR3 nucleotides are TGCGCCAGCAGTCCGGTGAGCGGGAGGGTAGCTTTCTTT.

V and J are TRBV28 and TRBJ2-1; D remains ambiguous. Trimming removed 3 bases at V and 0 bases at J, with 6 bases between. This CDR3 region has 14 residues. Germline CDR1 reads MDHEN; CDR2 reads SYDVKM. Here the CDR3 DNA reads TGTGCCAGCAGTTTCTATAGCTCCTACAATGAGCAGTTCTTC. This codes for CASSFYSSYNEQFF. The entire variable domain, with the rest obtained from reference TRBV28 and TRBJ2-1, is as follows: DVKVTQSSRYLVKRTGEKVFLECVQDMDHENMFWYRQDPGLGLRLIYFSYDVKMKEKGDIPEGYSVSREKKERFSLILESASTNQTSMYLCASSFYSSYNEQFFGPGTRLTVL.

The rearrangement links TRBV11-2 to TRBJ1-1, with D possibly TRBD1 on 6 matching bases. V was clipped by 4 bases and J by 6 bases, with 21 bases between them. The CDR3 runs to 16 residues. CDR1 is SGHAT and CDR2 is FQNNGV in the germline V gene. The CDR3 coding sequence is TGTGCCAGCAGCTCAACCGGGACACTTCGCAAGGCTGAAGCTTTCTTT. Translating gives CASSSTGTLRKAEAFF.

Written as DNA, the CDR3 is TGTGCCAGCGCCGGTCAGGGGGCGGATCAGCCCCAGCATTTT. Residues: CASAGQGADQPQHF. J is TRBJ1-5 and V is TRBV27; TRBD1 aligns across 8 bases. Germline V gene sequence: CDR1 MNHEY, CDR2 SMNVEV (reference sequence). The CDR3 runs to 14 residues. The junction had 8 bases not matched to a gene; V was cut back by 8 bases and J by 5 bases.